Each of the 26 T cell receptor beta chains below was sequenced from the same sample in a study of cytomegalovirus exposure and HLA in healthy donors. 60 Vbeta and 13 Jbeta primers were used in PCR. Only in-frame clones appear in the TCRdb table, and some are missing; sequencing was by immunoSEQ multiplex PCR. Among roughly 290,000 clones listed, 80% to 90% were seen once. Sequenced: PBMCs. These TCRs come from a woman in her late teens or twenties in good health and CMV-seronegative.

The genes are TRBV7-9 and TRBJ2-1; 13 bases fit TRBD2. Germline values: CDR1 SEHNR, CDR2 FQNEAQ (reference sequence). There are 13 residues in the CDR3. Trimming at V came to 11 bases and at J to 5 bases, leaving 3 bases not matched to a gene. The CDR3 DNA reads as TGTGCCGGGGGACTAGCGGGGAACAATGAGCAGTTCTTC. Translating it yields CAGGLAGNNEQFF.

DNA for the CDR3: TGTGCCAGCAGCCCCTTGGGGGGGGGCTCCTATAATTCACCCCTCCACTTT. Amino acid sequence: CASSPLGGGSYNSPLHF. The chain combines TRBV7-2 with TRBJ1-6; D perhaps matches TRBD1 (5 bases). The V and J ends lost 5 bases and 0 bases respectively, with 14 bases between them. The CDR3 has 17 residues. Germline V gene data show CDR1 as SGHTA and CDR2 as FQGNSA.

The V gene is TRBV7-9, the J gene TRBJ2-3; D not certain. The germline V gene encodes CDR1 SEHNR and CDR2 FQNEAQ (reference sequence). Trimming removed 0 bases at V and 7 bases at J, with 11 bases between. The CDR3 totals 14 residues. CDR3 nucleotides: TGTGCCAGCAGCTTAGCAAATCAGATCTATACGCAGTATTTT. It translates to CASSLANQIYTQYF.

V usage is TRBV2 and J usage is TRBJ1-4, with 10 bases lining up with TRBD1. Germline-derived CDR1 and CDR2 are SNHLY and FYNNEI. V lost 6 bases to trimming and J lost 7 bases; unmatched junction nucleotides: 8. This CDR3 region has 15 residues. The CDR3 nucleotides read TGTGCCAGCAGGGGGACAGGGGAAGGACGTGAAAAACTGTTTTTT. Translating it yields CASRGTGEGREKLFF.

The chain links TRBV6-5 to TRBJ2-3; 9 bases agree with TRBD1. With 9 bases clipped from V and 3 bases from J, the junction kept 7 bases outside the gene matches. Germline CDR1 reads MNHEY; CDR2 reads SVGAGI. The CDR3 length is 14 residues. The CDR3 DNA follows: TGTGCCAGTCGCCGGGACAGGGCTACAGATACGCAGTATTTT. Its protein product is CASRRDRATDTQYF.

The chain is built from TRBV5-6 and TRBJ1-2; a possible D gene is TRBD1 (5 bases). The germline gives CDR1 SGHDT, CDR2 YYEEEE. V was pared by 1 base and J by 2 bases, with 15 bases between. This CDR3 has 16 residues. CDR3 loop: CASSLYAPRQNYGYTF. CDR3 bases: TGTGCCAGCAGCTTGTACGCGCCCCGACAGAACTATGGCTACACCTTC.

The chain recombines TRBV4-2 with TRBJ1-6, with TRBD1 matching over 8 bases. Trimming at V came to 4 bases and at J to 9 bases, leaving 11 bases not matched to a gene. The CDR3 covers 16 residues. Germline V gene lookup returns CDR1 LGHNA and CDR2 YNFKEQ. This chain's CDR3 is CASSLIGTGDVSPLHF. DNA of the CDR3: TGTGCCAGCAGCCTCATCGGGACAGGAGACGTTTCACCCCTCCACTTT.

V and J are TRBV11-2 and TRBJ1-2, with a tentative D call TRBD1 (6 bases). The germline CDR1 and CDR2 sequences are SGHAT and FQNNGV. The CDR3 has 12 amino acids. Trimming cost V 1 base and J 12 bases, with 12 bases left between them. As DNA, the CDR3 is TGTGCCAGCAGCTTAGTGGGGGCAGAAAACACCTTC. Amino acid sequence: CASSLVGAENTF.

This chain links TRBV9 with TRBJ2-3, with 8 bases fitting TRBD1. The CDR3 totals 16 residues. CDR1 is SGDLS and CDR2 is YYNGEE in the germline V gene. V dropped 3 bases and J dropped 4; count of bases not matched to a gene: 10. The CDR3 region is CASSARTGRLSDTQYF. DNA of the CDR3: TGTGCCAGCAGCGCAAGGACAGGGAGATTATCAGATACGCAGTATTTT.

This clone is a singleton in its sample. The V call is TRBV18, the J call TRBJ1-4, with TRBD1 identical over 7 bases. CDR1 KGHSH and CDR2 LQKENI come from the germline V gene. The CDR3 has 15 amino acids. J gave up 7 bases and V 5 bases, and 10 bases lay outside the gene matches. CDR3 protein: CASSRQGGVGEKLFF. CDR3 in DNA: TGTGCCAGCTCAAGACAGGGCGGGGTCGGTGAAAAACTGTTTTTT.

The chain links TRBV6-1 to TRBJ2-1; unclear D gene. CDR1 is MNHNS and CDR2 is SASEGT in the germline V gene. The CDR3 sequence is 14 residues long. V was shortened by 4 bases and J by 3 bases, with 10 bases between the two germline ends. The CDR3 DNA follows: TGTGCCAGCAGTGTGGCCCCAGGCTACAATGAGCAGTTCTTC. Protein product: CASSVAPGYNEQFF.

This clone was recorded only once. The gene calls are TRBV11-3 and TRBJ2-3, with a tentative D call TRBD2 (6 bases). Trimming took off 1 base at V and 3 bases at J, with 8 bases between the two ends. Germline values: CDR1 SGHNT, CDR2 YENEEA. The CDR3 runs to 14 residues. CDR3 amino acids: CASSLGLATDTQYF. DNA of the CDR3: TGTGCCAGCAGCTTAGGGCTAGCGACAGATACGCAGTATTTT.

The chain uses TRBV7-9 and TRBJ2-5, with TRBD1 identical over 12 bases. V trimming: 3 bases; J trimming: 5 bases; junction bases outside the gene matches: 10. CDR3 length: 17 residues. Germline V gene lookup returns CDR1 SEHNR and CDR2 FQNEAQ (reference sequence). The CDR3 DNA is TGTGCCAGCAGCTTTCCGGGACAGGGGGCTCCCAGGGAGACCCAGTACTTC. As protein: CASSFPGQGAPRETQYF.

The chain links TRBV7-8 to TRBJ1-5; D gene ambiguous. The V and J ends lost 4 bases and 1 base respectively, with 8 bases between them. CDR1 is SGHVS and CDR2 is FQNEAQ in the germline V gene. The CDR3 runs 14 residues. The CDR3 loop is CASSSGVSNQPQHF. The CDR3 DNA reads as TGTGCCAGCAGCTCCGGGGTGAGCAATCAGCCCCAGCATTTT.

The chain combines TRBV5-1 with TRBJ2-5; 14 nucleotides line up with TRBD2. Trimming took 4 bases from V and 5 from J; bases not matched to a gene: 10. CDR3 length: 17 amino acids. Germline CDR1 and CDR2: SGHRS and YFSETQ. Here the CDR3 DNA reads TGCGCCAGCAGCCCGGGACTAGCGGGGGTCTTAGGCGAGACCCAGTACTTC. This translates into CASSPGLAGVLGETQYF.

J is TRBJ2-7 and V is TRBV5-1, with 9 bases lining up with TRBD1. Germline V gene data show CDR1 as SGHRS and CDR2 as YFSETQ. V shed 3 bases, J shed 3 bases, and the junction held 1 base outside the gene matches. The CDR3 extends over 13 amino acids. DNA of the CDR3: TGCGCCAGCAGCTGGGACAGGGACTACGAGCAGTACTTC. Protein sequence: CASSWDRDYEQYF.

This rearrangement joins TRBV27 to TRBJ2-7; 11 bases agree with TRBD1. The CDR3 runs 15 residues. The germline CDR1 and CDR2 sequences are MNHEY and SMNVEV (reference sequence). The J segment lost 6 bases and the V segment lost 5 bases, leaving 9 bases of the junction unmatched. CDR3 DNA: TGTGCCAGCAGTCCAGAGGACAGGGGGCGAAGCGAGCAGTACTTC. This codes for CASSPEDRGRSEQYF.

This sequence joins TRBV27 and TRBJ1-2, with TRBD1 as a possible D gene (6 bases). Germline loops: CDR1 MNHEY, CDR2 SMNVEV (reference sequence). The CDR3 consists of 14 residues. V shed 2 bases and J shed 7 bases, with 14 bases lying between them. The CDR3 DNA reads as TGTGCCAGCAGTTTAAGCAGGGGTGGTGGTGGCTACACCTTC. Translation gives CASSLSRGGGGYTF.

This CDR3 is CASSEYVQVRADTQYF. CDR3 nucleotides: TGTGCCAGCAGTGAATATGTACAGGTTCGCGCAGATACGCAGTATTTT. The chain combines TRBV25-1 with TRBJ2-3; the D gene is possibly TRBD1 (5 bases). The V and J ends lost 0 bases and 4 bases respectively, with 14 bases between them. This CDR3 is built from 16 residues. The germline gives CDR1 MGHDK, CDR2 SYGVNS.

The rearrangement joins TRBV27 to TRBJ1-2; 9 bases agree with TRBD1. V shed 5 bases, J shed 5 bases, and the junction held 6 bases outside the gene matches. CDR1 and CDR2 from the germline V gene are MNHEY and SMNVEV (reference sequence). This CDR3 is built from 14 residues. CDR3 DNA sequence: TGTGCCAGCAGTCCTGGGACAGGGTGGTATGGCTACACCTTC. Its protein is CASSPGTGWYGYTF.

The V and J genes are TRBV4-2 and TRBJ2-5; the D gene is possibly TRBD1 (5 bases). V gave up 0 bases and J gave up 1 base, with 9 bases separating them. The length of the CDR3 is 15 residues. Germline V gene data show CDR1 as LGHNA and CDR2 as YNFKEQ. The DNA for the CDR3 is TGTGCCAGCAGCCAAGATAAAGACAGCCAAGAGACCCAGTACTTC. Its translation: CASSQDKDSQETQYF.

By share, this clone ranks as hyperexpanded. The genes are TRBV6-4 and TRBJ1-6, with D unresolved. V was shortened by 5 bases and J by 5 bases, with 10 bases between the two germline ends. The CDR3 has 14 residues. In germline, CDR1 is MRHNA, CDR2 SNTAGT. The CDR3 region is CASSSGGDNSPLHF. The CDR3 nucleotides read TGTGCCAGCAGTAGTGGCGGGGATAATTCACCCCTCCACTTT.

In this sample, this clone turned up once. The chain couples TRBV11-2 to TRBJ2-3; D possibly corresponds to TRBD1 (5 bases). This CDR3 spans 14 amino acids. Germline CDR1 is SGHAT and CDR2 is FQNNGV. V lost 1 base to trimming and J lost 9 bases, with 14 bases between them. The CDR3 sequence: CASSLVLAGKTQYF. CDR3 nucleotide sequence: TGTGCCAGCAGCTTAGTCTTGGCAGGGAAGACGCAGTATTTT. The variable domain in full, completed from reference TRBV11-2 and TRBJ2-3, reads EAGVAQSPRYKIIEKRQSVAFWCNPISGHATLYWYQQILGQGPKLLIQFQNNGVVDDSQLPKDRFSAERLKGVDSTLKIQPAKLEDSAVYLCASSLVLAGKTQYFGPGTRLTVL.

CDR3 amino acids: CASSERGTSGGTNEQFF. Written as DNA, the CDR3 is TGTGCCAGCAGTGAACGAGGGACTAGCGGGGGGACGAATGAGCAGTTCTTC. The chain carries TRBV2 and TRBJ2-1; 15 positions agree with TRBD2. Germline V lookup: CDR1 SNHLY, CDR2 FYNNEI. Trimming at V came to 2 bases and at J to 7 bases, leaving 6 bases not matched to a gene. CDR3 size: 17 residues. The full variable domain, completed using reference TRBV2 and TRBJ2-1, is EPEVTQTPSHQVTQMGQEVILRCVPISNHLYFYWYRQILGQKVEFLVSFYNNEISEKSEIFDDQFSVERPDGSNFTLKIRSTKLEDSAMYFCASSERGTSGGTNEQFFGPGTRLTVL.

The V call is TRBV28, the J call TRBJ1-2, with D possibly TRBD1 on 6 matching bases. This CDR3 contains 13 residues. The V end was cut by 7 bases, the J end by 2 bases, with 11 bases between. The germline gives CDR1 MDHEN, CDR2 SYDVKM. The CDR3 loop is CASTRQANYGYTF. As DNA, the CDR3 is TGTGCCAGCACCCGACAGGCAAACTATGGCTACACCTTC.

This chain uses TRBV10-1 with TRBJ2-1; D unclear. The germline CDR1 and CDR2 sequences are WNHNN and SYGVQD (reference sequence). V shed 5 bases and J shed 8 bases, with 7 bases lying between them. The CDR3 is 11 amino acids. CDR3 sequence: CASSSSDEQFF. DNA for the CDR3: TGCGCCAGCAGTTCCTCGGATGAGCAGTTCTTC.